These 29 T cell receptor beta chains originate from one sample sequenced in a study of cytomegalovirus exposure and HLA in healthy donors. The repertoire was sequenced with immunoSEQ multiplex PCR; TCRdb's copy has only in-frame clones and lacks some. The sample shows about 88,000 clones, approximately 96% of them seen only once. What was sequenced was PBMCs. The receptors stem from a man aged 18 to 30 in good health and CMV-seronegative.

The table lists this clone with a count of one. V and J are TRBV13 and TRBJ2-1; 15 nucleotides line up with TRBD2. Germline assignment: CDR1 PRHDT and CDR2 FYEKMQ (reference sequence). This CDR3 is 14 amino acids long. V shed 4 bases, J shed 11 bases, and the junction held 3 bases outside the gene matches. In DNA, the CDR3 is TGTGCCAGCAGCTCCGGGACTAGCGGGAGGAAGCAGTTCTTC. The encoded protein is CASSSGTSGRKQFF. Drawing the rest from reference TRBV13 and TRBJ2-1, the complete variable domain is AAGVIQSPRHLIKEKRETATLKCYPIPRHDTVYWYQQGPGQDPQFLISFYEKMQSDKGSIPDRFSAQQFSDYHSELNMSSLELGDSALYFCASSSGTSGRKQFFGPGTRLTVL.

The V gene is TRBV28, the J gene TRBJ1-2, with D unclear. Trimming left V 3 bases short and J 3 bases short, with 11 bases between. Germline V gene lookup returns CDR1 MDHEN and CDR2 SYDVKM. The CDR3 covers 14 residues. The CDR3 DNA reads TGTGCCAGCAGTTTCCGCCCGACATACTATGGCTACACCTTC. This gives the protein CASSFRPTYYGYTF.

CDR3 DNA: TGTGCCAGCAGCTCCGGGCTACAGGGGGCTCATGGCTACACCTTC. Translating gives CASSSGLQGAHGYTF. The chain carries TRBV7-9 and TRBJ1-2; 9 nucleotides align to TRBD1. After removal of 4 bases from V and 6 bases from J, the junction contained 9 bases not matched to a gene. The CDR3 runs 15 residues. The V gene's germline CDR1 is SEHNR and CDR2 FQNEAQ (reference sequence).

The chain has TRBV30 and TRBJ1-2; 8 bases agree with TRBD1. The V segment lost 3 bases and the J segment 2 bases; nucleotides outside the gene matches: 17. Germline CDR1 is GTSNPN and CDR2 is SVGIG (reference sequence). The CDR3 extends over 18 amino acids. For the CDR3, the DNA is TGTGCCTGGAGATCCTCCAGGGGGCTTCGTAAAACGAACTATGGCTACACCTTC. Protein product: CAWRSSRGLRKTNYGYTF.

This clone was recorded only once. This chain joins TRBV7-6 and TRBJ1-1; the match to TRBD1 covers 10 bases. The ends lost 5 bases at V and 8 bases at J; junction bases unmatched: 5. Per the germline V gene, CDR1 is SGHVS and CDR2 is FNYEAQ. The CDR3 length is 13 residues. CDR3 amino acids: CASSRDRGAEAFF. CDR3 DNA: TGTGCCAGCAGCAGGGACAGGGGAGCGGAAGCTTTCTTT.

This clone showed up just once. This sequence joins TRBV27 and TRBJ2-1, with D perhaps TRBD2 (6 bases). The CDR3 contains 13 residues. V was shortened by 2 bases and J by 8 bases, with 10 bases between the two germline ends. Germline V gene sequence: CDR1 MNHEY, CDR2 SMNVEV (reference sequence). The CDR3 coding sequence is TGTGCCAGCAGTTTACTATCGGGGGATGAGCAGTTCTTC. Its translation is CASSLLSGDEQFF.

J is TRBJ1-3 and V is TRBV9, with D maybe TRBD1 (5 bases). CDR1 is SGDLS, CDR2 YYNGEE, per germline. Trimming left V 3 bases short and J 2 bases short, with 9 bases between. The CDR3 has 14 amino acids. The CDR3 protein is CASSATEPGNTIYF. CDR3 nucleotide sequence: TGTGCCAGCAGCGCGACAGAACCTGGAAACACCATATATTTT. The full variable domain, in which reference TRBV9 and TRBJ1-3 provide the parts outside the CDR3, is DSGVTQTPKHLITATGQRVTLRCSPRSGDLSVYWYQQSLDQGLQFLIQYYNGEERAKGNILERFSAQQFPDLHSELNLSSLELGDSALYFCASSATEPGNTIYFGEGSWLTVV.

The rearrangement uses TRBV5-4 and TRBJ1-4, with TRBD1 matching over 7 bases. This CDR3 has 15 residues. Germline loops: CDR1 SGHNT, CDR2 YYREEE (reference sequence). With V trimmed by 4 bases and J by 3 bases, 6 bases remained unmatched. The CDR3 region is CASSHRDSPNEKLFF. In DNA, the CDR3 is TGTGCCAGCAGCCACCGGGACAGCCCTAATGAAAAACTGTTTTTT.

The chain combines TRBV7-3 with TRBJ2-3; TRBD1 matches 7 bases. CDR1 is SGHTA and CDR2 is FQGTGA in the germline V gene. There are 15 residues in the CDR3. With V trimmed by 3 bases and J by 6 bases, 9 bases remained unmatched. This CDR3 reads CASSLGIKQGDTQYF. The CDR3 nucleotides read TGTGCCAGCAGCTTGGGGATAAAACAGGGGGATACGCAGTATTTT.

This chain connects TRBV6-1 to TRBJ1-5; 7 bases are shared with TRBD1. The germline V gene has CDR1 MNHNS and CDR2 SASEGT. V lost 6 bases, J lost 4 bases, and 3 bases stayed unmatched. This CDR3 is built from 13 residues. CDR3 loop: CASRGQNNQPQHF. In DNA, the CDR3 is TGTGCCAGCAGGGGACAGAATAATCAGCCCCAGCATTTT.

This rearrangement joins TRBV7-9 to TRBJ1-2, with 7 bases fitting TRBD1. The length of the CDR3 is 13 residues. Germline values: CDR1 SEHNR, CDR2 FQNEAQ (reference sequence). Trimming at V came to 0 bases and at J to 8 bases, leaving 3 bases not matched to a gene. CDR3 in DNA: TGTGCCAGCAGCTTAGCTCGGGACAGAGGCTACACCTTC. It yields the protein CASSLARDRGYTF.

The chain uses TRBV6-4 and TRBJ2-2, with D possibly being TRBD1 (6 bases). There are 12 residues in the CDR3. Trimming pared 6 bases from V and 6 bases from J, leaving 8 bases between. In germline, CDR1 is MRHNA, CDR2 SNTAGT. CDR3 sequence: CASSAGAGELFF. CDR3 DNA sequence: TGTGCCAGCAGCGCAGGGGCCGGGGAGCTGTTTTTT.

This clone occurred once. The chain carries TRBV6-5 and TRBJ1-2; TRBD1 matches 8 bases. Germline values: CDR1 MNHEY, CDR2 SVGAGI. After removal of 0 bases from V and 3 bases from J, the junction contained 3 bases not matched to a gene. This CDR3 has 15 amino acids. In DNA form, the CDR3 reads TGTGCCAGCAGTTACTCAGACAGGGGCGACTATGGCTACACCTTC. It is translated as CASSYSDRGDYGYTF.

The rearrangement links TRBV5-8 to TRBJ1-2, with D possibly TRBD1 on 6 matching bases. CDR1 is SGHTS and CDR2 is YDEGEE in the germline V gene. Trimming shortened V by 5 bases and J by 7 bases, and 15 bases separated the two germline ends. This CDR3 has 13 amino acids. Here the CDR3 DNA reads TGTGCCAGCAGTTCGGACAGAGTGTCTGGCTACACCTTC. It is translated as CASSSDRVSGYTF.

The chain is built from TRBV19 and TRBJ1-1; D is undetermined. The germline CDR1 and CDR2 sequences are LNHDA and SQIVND (reference sequence). Trimming left V 3 bases short and J 0 bases short, with 8 bases between. CDR3 length equals 14 residues. The CDR3 region has the DNA TGTGCCAGTAGTATCCAGTTCATGAACACTGAAGCTTTCTTT. It specifies CASSIQFMNTEAFF.

V usage is TRBV28 and J usage is TRBJ2-7; the D gene is possibly TRBD1 (5 bases). The CDR3 is made up of 14 amino acids. Per the germline V gene, CDR1 is MDHEN and CDR2 is SYDVKM. Trimming shortened V by 5 bases and J by 3 bases, and 14 bases separated the two germline ends. The CDR3 loop is CASSLVGQDYEQYF. CDR3 bases: TGTGCCAGCAGTCTTGTGGGGCAGGACTACGAGCAGTACTTC.

V usage is TRBV9 and J usage is TRBJ2-5, with D possibly TRBD2 on 5 matching bases. V lost 0 bases and J 4 bases, leaving 13 bases between the germline ends. The CDR3 has 15 amino acids. Germline V gene lookup returns CDR1 SGDLS and CDR2 YYNGEE. The CDR3 DNA is TGTGCCAGCAGCGTAGGCCAAGGCCGGGGAGAGACCCAGTACTTC. Translating gives CASSVGQGRGETQYF.

The genes are TRBV6-1 and TRBJ1-2, with D perhaps TRBD1 (6 bases). The CDR3 spans 15 residues. Germline assignment: CDR1 MNHNS and CDR2 SASEGT. V lost 2 bases and J lost 0, with 10 bases in between. CDR3 region: CASSETGKANYGYTF. CDR3 bases: TGTGCCAGCAGTGAAACAGGGAAAGCTAACTATGGCTACACCTTC.

This chain links TRBV11-2 with TRBJ1-4; weak D call: TRBD1 (6 bases). Germline values: CDR1 SGHAT, CDR2 FQNNGV. The CDR3 is made up of 17 amino acids. Trimming took off 1 base at V and 6 bases at J, with 18 bases between the two ends. DNA for the CDR3: TGTGCCAGCAGCTTAGGCCTGGACAGAGGCGTGTATGAAAAACTGTTTTTT. Translated: CASSLGLDRGVYEKLFF.

The V gene is TRBV7-3, the J gene TRBJ1-3, with unresolved D. Per germline, CDR1 SGHTA and CDR2 FQGTGA. Trimming cost V 5 bases and J 3 bases, with 17 bases left between them. This CDR3 region has 16 residues. The CDR3 loop is CASSPGPADFGNTIYF. The CDR3 nucleotides are TGTGCCAGCAGCCCCGGCCCAGCCGACTTTGGAAACACCATATATTTT. Full variable domain (rest looked up from reference TRBV7-3 and TRBJ1-3): GAGVSQTPSNKVTEKGKYVELRCDPISGHTALYWYRQSLGQGPEFLIYFQGTGAADDSGLPNDRFFAVRPEGSVSTLKIQRTERGDSAVYLCASSPGPADFGNTIYFGEGSWLTVV.

The genes are TRBV2 and TRBJ2-3; 16 nucleotides line up with TRBD2. The CDR3 runs to 17 residues. Germline CDR1 SNHLY, CDR2 FYNNEI. V dropped 6 bases and J dropped 4; count of bases not matched to a gene: 7. Here the CDR3 DNA reads TGTGCCAGCAGCGGACTAGGGACTAGCGGGAGGGCAGATACGCAGTATTTT. As protein: CASSGLGTSGRADTQYF. The complete variable domain, with remaining parts taken from reference TRBV2 and TRBJ2-3, reads EPEVTQTPSHQVTQMGQEVILRCVPISNHLYFYWYRQILGQKVEFLVSFYNNEISEKSEIFDDQFSVERPDGSNFTLKIRSTKLEDSAMYFCASSGLGTSGRADTQYFGPGTRLTVL.

The V and J genes are TRBV7-9 and TRBJ2-7, with 9 positions matching TRBD1. The V segment lost 5 bases and the J segment 4 bases; nucleotides outside the gene matches: 9. Germline loops: CDR1 SEHNR, CDR2 FQNEAQ (reference sequence). This CDR3 spans 15 amino acids. CDR3 nucleotide sequence: TGTGCCAGCAGCAATTCCGGGACAGGGTGGTACGAGCAGTACTTC. It yields the protein CASSNSGTGWYEQYF.

V usage is TRBV4-1 and J usage is TRBJ1-5; weak D call: TRBD1 (6 bases). Germline CDR1 MGHRA, CDR2 YSYEKL. Between the trimmed V and J ends, which lost 4 bases and 7 bases, there was a span of 20 bases. The CDR3 consists of 16 residues. The DNA for the CDR3 is TGCGCCAGCAGCCCCACATCGGGGGGCCGTGCACAGCCCCAGCATTTT. Translated: CASSPTSGGRAQPQHF.

The chain links TRBV4-1 to TRBJ1-2; a weak D match, TRBD1 (6 bases). The CDR3 runs to 16 residues. The germline V gene has CDR1 MGHRA and CDR2 YSYEKL. Trimming took off 4 bases at V and 4 bases at J, with 19 bases between the two ends. CDR3 coding DNA: TGCGCCAGCAGCCCGGAAAGGGGGGGGCCAGGCTATGGCTACACCTTC. Translating it yields CASSPERGGPGYGYTF.

CDR3 coding DNA: TGTGCCAGCAGCTTAGGGGGACAGGGGGACCACGAGCAGTACTTC. This gives the protein CASSLGGQGDHEQYF. The chain links TRBV11-2 to TRBJ2-7; 11 nucleotides align to TRBD1. Losses at the gene ends were 1 base for V and 5 bases for J; bases not matched to a gene: 4. There are 15 residues in the CDR3. Per germline, CDR1 SGHAT and CDR2 FQNNGV.

The chain joins TRBV10-1 to TRBJ1-1, with D maybe TRBD1 (5 bases). The CDR3 covers 14 residues. V shed 0 bases and J shed 4 bases, with 9 bases lying between them. Per germline, CDR1 WNHNN and CDR2 SYGVQD (reference sequence). CDR3 sequence: CASSESGGGTEAFF. For the CDR3, the DNA is TGCGCCAGCAGTGAGTCGGGGGGGGGCACTGAAGCTTTCTTT.

The rearrangement uses TRBV2 and TRBJ2-7, with 11 bases aligning to TRBD2. V trimming: 7 bases; J trimming: 4 bases; junction bases outside the gene matches: 3. CDR1 SNHLY and CDR2 FYNNEI come from the germline V gene. The length of the CDR3 is 13 residues. The CDR3, as DNA: TGTGCCAGCATCGGGACTAGCGGATACGAGCAGTACTTC. It yields the protein CASIGTSGYEQYF.

The gene calls are TRBV2 and TRBJ1-5; D is uncertain. The CDR3 length is 17 residues. Trimming took off 8 bases at V and 2 bases at J, with 22 bases between the two ends. Germline V gene lookup returns CDR1 SNHLY and CDR2 FYNNEI. The CDR3 is CASLATRASMRNQPQHF. CDR3 coding DNA: TGTGCCAGCCTAGCTACGAGGGCATCTATGCGCAATCAGCCCCAGCATTTT. The complete variable domain, with remaining parts taken from reference TRBV2 and TRBJ1-5, reads EPEVTQTPSHQVTQMGQEVILRCVPISNHLYFYWYRQILGQKVEFLVSFYNNEISEKSEIFDDQFSVERPDGSNFTLKIRSTKLEDSAMYFCASLATRASMRNQPQHFGDGTRLSIL.

The V gene is TRBV28, the J gene TRBJ2-2, with D perhaps TRBD2 (7 bases). CDR1 and CDR2 from the germline V gene are MDHEN and SYDVKM. CDR3 size: 16 residues. Trimming removed 2 bases from V and 1 base from J, with 11 bases in between. The CDR3 spells CASSLGGGGNTGELFF. CDR3 bases: TGTGCCAGCAGTTTAGGCGGGGGCGGGAACACCGGGGAGCTGTTTTTT. The full variable domain, with the rest looked up from reference TRBV28 and TRBJ2-2, is DVKVTQSSRYLVKRTGEKVFLECVQDMDHENMFWYRQDPGLGLRLIYFSYDVKMKEKGDIPEGYSVSREKKERFSLILESASTNQTSMYLCASSLGGGGNTGELFFGEGSRLTVL.